These 28 T cell receptor beta chains originate from one sample sequenced in a study of response to subunit inactivated influenza vaccine. TCRdb independently ran MiXCR on the RT-PCR reads; one entry per CDR3 protein. Of hundreds of thousands of distinct CDR3 sequences in the sample, around 13% were seen once. The sequencing here drew on PBMCs from blood, taken less than 15 days before vaccination. The receptors derive from a man aged 45-65 years who received an inactivated influenza vaccine.

V and J are TRBV11-2 and TRBJ2-7; D is unresolved. Deletions cut 5 bases from V and 0 bases from J, with 8 bases between. This CDR3 is built from 13 residues. Germline CDR1 SGHAT, CDR2 FQNNGV. The CDR3 DNA reads as TGTGCCAGCAGCGTCTGGAGCTCCTACGAGCAGTACTTC. The encoded protein is CASSVWSSYEQYF.

This clonotype appeared a few times. The rearrangement links TRBV5-5 to TRBJ1-1; no reliable D call. Trimming cost V 4 bases and J 5 bases, with 18 bases left between them. This CDR3 contains 15 residues. Germline CDR1 reads SGHKS; CDR2 reads YYEKEE (reference sequence). Written as DNA, the CDR3 is TGTGCCAGCAGCCTACCGGCGGTGCTGAGTACTGAAGCTTTCTTT. It codes for CASSLPAVLSTEAFF. Full variable domain (remainder filled in from reference TRBV5-5 and TRBJ1-1): DAGVTQSPTHLIKTRGQQVTLRCSPISGHKSVSWYQQVLGQGPQFIFQYYEKEERGRGNFPDRFSARQFPNYSSELNVNALLLGDSALYLCASSLPAVLSTEAFFGQGTRLTVV.

This clonotype has at least ten counts. V usage is TRBV20-1 and J usage is TRBJ2-7; TRBD2 matches 13 bases. This CDR3 spans 13 amino acids. The germline CDR1 and CDR2 sequences are DFQATT and SNEGSKA (reference sequence). Trimming removed 7 bases from V and 5 bases from J; junction bases left unmatched: 5. In nucleotides, the CDR3 is TGCAGTGTCGGGGGACTAGCGGGGAACGAGCAGTACTTC. Its translation: CSVGGLAGNEQYF.

The V and J genes are TRBV12-3 or TRBV12-4 and TRBJ1-3; 7 bases agree with TRBD1. With 6 bases clipped from V and 2 bases from J, the junction kept 7 bases outside the gene matches. This CDR3 comprises 15 residues. The CDR3: CASRGTVGAGNTIYF. In DNA, the CDR3 is TGTGCCAGCAGGGGGACAGTCGGAGCTGGAAACACCATATATTTT.

This clonotype was counted a few times. The V call is TRBV20-1, the J call TRBJ2-7; 8 positions agree with TRBD2. J gave up 0 bases and V 0 bases, and 7 bases lay outside the gene matches. CDR1 and CDR2 from the germline V gene are DFQATT and SNEGSKA (reference sequence). The CDR3 runs to 16 residues. The CDR3 protein is CSARDLSGESSYEQYF. The CDR3 DNA is TGCAGTGCTAGAGACCTTAGCGGGGAGAGCTCCTACGAGCAGTACTTC.

The rearrangement links TRBV3-1 to TRBJ2-7; the D gene is possibly TRBD1 (5 bases). This CDR3 spans 16 amino acids. With 2 bases removed from V and 2 bases from J, the gap between germline ends came to 16 bases. CDR1 is LGHDT and CDR2 is YNNKEL in the germline V gene (reference sequence). The CDR3 sequence: CASSQNLPTVTYEQYF. The CDR3 bases are TGTGCCAGCAGCCAAAACCTCCCGACAGTAACCTACGAGCAGTACTTC.

In this sample, this clonotype turned up a few times. The chain employs TRBV7-2 and TRBJ2-3; the match to TRBD2 covers 9 bases. J was trimmed by 1 base and V by 3 bases; bases with no gene match: 5. The CDR3 has 16 amino acids. Germline V gene data show CDR1 as SGHTA and CDR2 as FQGNSA. Here the CDR3 DNA reads TGTGCCAGCAGCTTGGGGACTAGCCGACGCACAGATACGCAGTATTTT. Protein sequence: CASSLGTSRRTDTQYF.

This clonotype turned up a few times. The chain is built from TRBV7-3 and TRBJ2-2, with D perhaps TRBD1 (6 bases). Trimming removed 5 bases at V and 0 bases at J, with 13 bases between. Germline V CDR1 and CDR2: SGHTA, FQGTGA. This CDR3 is 16 amino acids long. CDR3 sequence reads: CASSPQGPTNTGELFF. In DNA, the CDR3 is TGTGCCAGCAGCCCCCAGGGGCCTACGAACACCGGGGAGCTGTTTTTT.

The chain carries TRBV28 and TRBJ2-4, with D possibly matching TRBD2 (6 bases). Per the germline V gene, CDR1 is MDHEN and CDR2 is SYDVKM. The CDR3 is 14 residues long. Between the trimmed V and J ends, which lost 3 bases and 6 bases, there was a span of 12 bases. In DNA, the CDR3 is TGTGCCAGCAGTTTCCAGGGAGGACTAAACATTCAGTACTTC. It codes for CASSFQGGLNIQYF.

This clonotype came up a few times. V and J are TRBV28 and TRBJ2-7, with 9 bases aligning to TRBD1. The CDR3 runs 15 residues. The trim removed 6 bases at V and 7 bases at J, leaving 13 bases unmatched. Germline CDR1 and CDR2: MDHEN and SYDVKM. As DNA, the CDR3 is TGTGCCAGCAGGGCCCGGGGGACAGGGTCGGGAGAGCAGTACTTC. Encoded protein: CASRARGTGSGEQYF. Full variable domain (missing parts from reference TRBV28 and TRBJ2-7): DVKVTQSSRYLVKRTGEKVFLECVQDMDHENMFWYRQDPGLGLRLIYFSYDVKMKEKGDIPEGYSVSREKKERFSLILESASTNQTSMYLCASRARGTGSGEQYFGPGTRLTVT.

The table lists this clonotype with a few counts. The chain uses TRBV6-2 or TRBV6-3 and TRBJ1-6; tentatively, D is TRBD1 (5 bases). The ends were cut back, 6 bases at V and 6 bases at J, with 9 bases in the middle. Germline CDR1 MNHEY, CDR2 SVGEGT. The CDR3 is 13 residues long. The CDR3 bases are TGTGCCAGCAGCGGGGCGGGTAATTCACCCCTCCACTTT. Encoded protein: CASSGAGNSPLHF.

In its sample, this clonotype was seen many times. V and J are TRBV7-2 and TRBJ2-1, with unresolved D. The V and J ends lost 1 base and 1 base respectively, with 5 bases between them. Per germline, CDR1 SGHTA and CDR2 FQGNSA. This CDR3 region has 14 residues. This CDR3 reads CASSLGPSYNEQFF. The CDR3 bases are TGTGCCAGCAGCTTAGGGCCGTCCTACAATGAGCAGTTCTTC.

The genes are TRBV9 and TRBJ2-7; the D is unclear. Trimming cost V 0 bases and J 2 bases, with 9 bases left between them. Germline lookup yields CDR1 SGDLS and CDR2 YYNGEE. The CDR3 is 14 residues long. The CDR3 is CASSVEDLPYEQYF. For the CDR3, the DNA is TGTGCCAGCAGCGTAGAGGATCTCCCCTACGAGCAGTACTTC. Full variable domain (outside the CDR3, taken from reference TRBV9 and TRBJ2-7): DSGVTQTPKHLITATGQRVTLRCSPRSGDLSVYWYQQSLDQGLQFLIQYYNGEERAKGNILERFSAQQFPDLHSELNLSSLELGDSALYFCASSVEDLPYEQYFGPGTRLTVT.

The chain couples TRBV5-1 to TRBJ2-2; 7 bases map to TRBD2. CDR3 length: 17 residues. V shed 4 bases and J 6 bases; nucleotides not matched to a gene: 15. Germline V gene data show CDR1 as SGHRS and CDR2 as YFSETQ. CDR3 in DNA: TGCGCCAGCAGCCCGAGGGGTCGGACTAGGTCCCCCGGGGAGCTGTTTTTT. This gives the protein CASSPRGRTRSPGELFF.

This clonotype has more than one count but fewer than ten. J is TRBJ2-1 and V is TRBV2; 7 positions match TRBD2. The CDR3 extends over 17 amino acids. Trimming took 4 bases from V and 2 from J; bases not matched to a gene: 11. Germline assignment: CDR1 SNHLY and CDR2 FYNNEI. As DNA, the CDR3 is TGTGCCAGCAGTGGGGCTAGCGGTTCCTGGGCCTACAATGAGCAGTTCTTC. Its translation is CASSGASGSWAYNEQFF.

This clonotype was detected a few times. V is TRBV10-2 and J is TRBJ2-1, with D possibly matching TRBD2 (5 bases). The CDR3 sequence is 15 residues long. Germline V gene sequence: CDR1 WSHSY, CDR2 SAAADI. V was shortened by 9 bases and J by 6 bases, with 21 bases between the two germline ends. The CDR3 spells CASNLGSSGGNEQFF. The CDR3 DNA follows: TGCGCCAGTAACCTAGGAAGTAGTGGAGGCAATGAGCAGTTCTTC.

In this sample, this clonotype turned up a few times. The rearrangement uses TRBV7-2 and TRBJ2-5, with a possible D match to TRBD2 (6 bases). CDR3 length: 14 residues. Trimming removed 5 bases at V and 4 bases at J, with 14 bases between. Germline V lookup: CDR1 SGHTA, CDR2 FQGNSA. As DNA, the CDR3 is TGTGCCAGCAGCACCCACGGGGGTGTAGAGACCCAGTACTTC. It specifies CASSTHGGVETQYF.

This clonotype was recorded a few times. The CDR3 DNA is TGTGCCAGCAGCGCGAATCGAATAGGGGGGACTAGCGGGACCACCGGGGAGCTGTTTTTT. Translated: CASSANRIGGTSGTTGELFF. The chain joins TRBV7-3 to TRBJ2-2, with 13 bases lining up with TRBD2. V shed 5 bases and J 4 bases; nucleotides not matched to a gene: 16. Per the germline V gene, CDR1 is SGHTA and CDR2 is FQGTGA. The CDR3 is 20 residues long.

This clonotype was detected a few times. The chain combines TRBV24-1 with TRBJ2-5; tentative D call: TRBD2 (5 bases). The CDR3 covers 14 residues. The germline V and J ends were trimmed by 2 bases and 6 bases, with 12 bases remaining between them. The germline CDR1 and CDR2 sequences are KGHDR and SFDVKD. CDR3 region: CATSDSPNGKTQYF. The CDR3 nucleotides read TGTGCCACCAGTGATTCTCCCAACGGGAAGACCCAGTACTTC.

Of note for this clonotype: The junction departs from the called germline gene at one end, perhaps through a read error. The chain uses TRBV7-7 and TRBJ2-1; 8 nucleotides align to TRBD1. CDR3 length equals 14 residues. Germline V gene data show CDR1 as SSHAT and CDR2 as FNYEAQ (reference sequence). CDR3: CASSDKTGVNEQFF. In DNA form, the CDR3 reads TGTGCTAGCAGCGACAAGACAGGGGTCAATGAGCAGTTCTTC.

This clonotype was seen a handful of times. The V and J genes are TRBV4-2 and TRBJ2-5; 7 bases agree with TRBD2. After removal of 0 bases from V and 4 bases from J, the junction contained 14 bases not matched to a gene. This CDR3 is built from 18 residues. CDR1 LGHNA and CDR2 YNFKEQ come from the germline V gene. The CDR3 DNA sequence: TGTGCCAGCAGCCAAGATTGGGCCGGGGGGTCCTCATTAGAGACCCAGTACTTC. Its protein is CASSQDWAGGSSLETQYF.

This clonotype was seen more than once but under ten times. This sequence joins TRBV4-2 and TRBJ2-5; possibly TRBD2 for D (6 bases). V lost 2 bases and J 4 bases, leaving 17 bases between the germline ends. Germline V lookup: CDR1 LGHNA, CDR2 YNFKEQ. This CDR3 has 16 residues. The CDR3 protein is CASSQFGGLLAETQYF. CDR3 sequence (DNA): TGTGCCAGCAGCCAATTTGGGGGATTACTAGCAGAGACCCAGTACTTC.

V gene TRBV20-1 combines with J gene TRBJ2-5; D possibly corresponds to TRBD2 (5 bases). V was cut by 0 bases and J by 5 bases, with 16 bases left in between. The CDR3 runs 15 residues. Germline lookup yields CDR1 DFQATT and CDR2 SNEGSKA (reference sequence). CDR3 amino acids: CSARDTRAIGETQYF. DNA of the CDR3: TGCAGTGCTAGAGATACGCGGGCTATAGGGGAGACCCAGTACTTC.

This clonotype was picked up a small number of times. The chain carries TRBV6-1 and TRBJ2-7; 9 nucleotides match TRBD2. The germline V gene has CDR1 MNHNS and CDR2 SASEGT. Trimming cost V 6 bases and J 3 bases; bases outside gene matches: 9. This CDR3 contains 15 residues. This CDR3 is CASRRTSETFYEQYF. The DNA for the CDR3 is TGTGCCAGCAGGAGGACTAGCGAGACTTTCTACGAGCAGTACTTC.

This clonotype was found a few times. This chain connects TRBV20-1 to TRBJ1-1; TRBD1 matches at 9 bases. The V gene end was trimmed by 2 bases and the J gene end by 4 bases; junction bases not matched to a gene: 5. The CDR3 consists of 14 residues. Germline CDR1 and CDR2: DFQATT and SNEGSKA (reference sequence). The CDR3, as DNA: TGCAGTGCTAGAAATCCGGACAGGGGCACTGAAGCTTTCTTT. Its protein product is CSARNPDRGTEAFF.

This clonotype appeared a few times. The gene calls are TRBV4-2 and TRBJ1-4; 7 bases are a match to TRBD1. J gave up 5 bases and V 1 base, and 13 bases lay outside the gene matches. The V gene's germline CDR1 is LGHNA and CDR2 YNFKEQ. This CDR3 is 18 amino acids long. In DNA, the CDR3 is TGTGCCAGCAGCCAAGCAGACAGGGCGAGAGAGAGGAATGAAAAACTGTTTTTT. Its translation: CASSQADRARERNEKLFF.

This clonotype was found a few times. This rearrangement joins TRBV20-1 to TRBJ2-4, with D possibly being TRBD1 (5 bases). CDR1 and CDR2 (germline): DFQATT, SNEGSKA (reference sequence). The CDR3 has 14 amino acids. V was shortened by 0 bases and J by 5 bases, with 11 bases between the two germline ends. This CDR3 reads CSARDYQGQNIQYF. Written as DNA, the CDR3 is TGCAGTGCTAGAGATTACCAGGGTCAAAACATTCAGTACTTC.

A few counts support this clonotype. The chain employs TRBV2 and TRBJ2-5; TRBD2 agrees at 12 bases. V lost 6 bases, J lost 6 bases, and 8 bases stayed unmatched. CDR3 length equals 15 residues. Germline CDR1 is SNHLY and CDR2 is FYNNEI. In DNA, the CDR3 is TGTGCCAGCAGAGCTAGCGGGGGGGCCGCAAAGACCCAGTACTTC. It encodes CASRASGGAAKTQYF.